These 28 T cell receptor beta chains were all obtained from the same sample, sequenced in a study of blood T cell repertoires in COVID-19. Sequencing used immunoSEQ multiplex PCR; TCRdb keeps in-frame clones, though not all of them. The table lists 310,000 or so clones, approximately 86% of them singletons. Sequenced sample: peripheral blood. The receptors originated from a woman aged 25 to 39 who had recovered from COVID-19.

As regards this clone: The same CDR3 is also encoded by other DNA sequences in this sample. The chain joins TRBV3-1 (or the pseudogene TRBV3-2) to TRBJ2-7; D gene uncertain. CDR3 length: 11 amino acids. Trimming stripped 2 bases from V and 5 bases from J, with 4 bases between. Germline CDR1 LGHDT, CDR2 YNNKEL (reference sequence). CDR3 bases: TGTGCCAGCAGCCAATCCGACGAGCAGTACTTC. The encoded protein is CASSQSDEQYF.

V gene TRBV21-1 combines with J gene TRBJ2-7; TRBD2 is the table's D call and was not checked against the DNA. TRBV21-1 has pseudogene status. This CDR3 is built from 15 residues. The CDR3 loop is CASSTDRLAQYEQYF. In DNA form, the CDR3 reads TGTGCCAGCAGCACAGATCGGTTAGCTCAGTACGAGCAGTACTTC.

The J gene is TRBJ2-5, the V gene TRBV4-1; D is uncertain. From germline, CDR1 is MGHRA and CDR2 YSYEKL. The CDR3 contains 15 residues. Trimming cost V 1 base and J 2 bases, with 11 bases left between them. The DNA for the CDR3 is TGCGCCAGCAGCCAAGTGGGCAGGCGACAAGAGACCCAGTACTTC. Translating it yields CASSQVGRRQETQYF.

This CDR3 is CASSSGLAAYNEQFF. The CDR3 region has the DNA TGTGCCAGCAGCTCCGGACTAGCGGCGTACAATGAGCAGTTCTTC. The chain couples TRBV5-8 to TRBJ2-1, with TRBD2 identical over 10 bases. V shed 3 bases, J shed 4 bases, and the junction held 4 bases outside the gene matches. Per germline, CDR1 SGHTS and CDR2 YDEGEE. The CDR3 totals 15 residues. The complete variable domain, with remaining parts taken from reference TRBV5-8 and TRBJ2-1, reads EAGVTQSPTHLIKTRGQQATLRCSPISGHTSVYWYQQALGLGLQFLLWYDEGEERNRGNFPPRFSGRQFPNYSSELNVNALELEDSALYLCASSSGLAAYNEQFFGPGTRLTVL.

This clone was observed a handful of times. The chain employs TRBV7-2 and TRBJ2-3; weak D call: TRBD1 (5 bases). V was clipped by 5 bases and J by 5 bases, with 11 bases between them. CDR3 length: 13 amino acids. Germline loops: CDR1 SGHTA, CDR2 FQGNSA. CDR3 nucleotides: TGTGCCAGCAGCCCCACAGGTGGAGATACGCAGTATTTT. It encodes CASSPTGGDTQYF.

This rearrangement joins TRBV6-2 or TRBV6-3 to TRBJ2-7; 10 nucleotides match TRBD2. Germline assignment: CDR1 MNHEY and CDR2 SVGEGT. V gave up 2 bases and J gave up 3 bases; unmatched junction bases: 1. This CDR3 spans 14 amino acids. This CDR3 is CASSYASGSYEQYF. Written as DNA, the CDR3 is TGTGCCAGCAGTTACGCTAGCGGGAGCTACGAGCAGTACTTC.

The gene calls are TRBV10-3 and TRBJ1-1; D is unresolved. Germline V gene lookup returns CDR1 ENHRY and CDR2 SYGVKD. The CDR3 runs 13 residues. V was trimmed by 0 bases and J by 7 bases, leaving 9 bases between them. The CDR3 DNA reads TGTGCCATCAGTGAGTCTGGGCACGTTGAAGCTTTCTTT. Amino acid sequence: CAISESGHVEAFF.

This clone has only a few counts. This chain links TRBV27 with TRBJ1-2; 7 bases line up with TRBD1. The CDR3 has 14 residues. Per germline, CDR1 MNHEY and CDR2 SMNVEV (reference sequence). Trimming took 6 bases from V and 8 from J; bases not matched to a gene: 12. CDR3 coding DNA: TGTGCCAGCAGGTCCGGTGACAGGGCCGGAGGCTACACCTTC. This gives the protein CASRSGDRAGGYTF.

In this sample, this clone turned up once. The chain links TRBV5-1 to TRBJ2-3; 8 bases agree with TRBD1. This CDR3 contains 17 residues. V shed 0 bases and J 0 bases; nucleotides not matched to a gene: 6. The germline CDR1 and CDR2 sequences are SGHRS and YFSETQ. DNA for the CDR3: TGCGCCAGCAGCTTGGACTCAGGGGGCTTTAGCACAGATACGCAGTATTTT. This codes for CASSLDSGGFSTDTQYF.

The CDR3 DNA follows: TGTGCCAGCAGTTTGGTGTCGGGCTCCTACGAGCAGTACTTC. This encodes CASSLVSGSYEQYF. The chain is built from TRBV27 and TRBJ2-7; D is undetermined. V lost 3 bases to trimming and J lost 0 bases, with 9 bases between them. This CDR3 is built from 14 residues. Germline-derived CDR1 and CDR2 are MNHEY and SMNVEV (reference sequence).

The CDR3 nucleotides read TGTGCCAGCAGTTACGAGGGACAGGGAACTGGCGAGCAGTACTTC. The encoded protein is CASSYEGQGTGEQYF. This chain connects TRBV6-2 or TRBV6-3 to TRBJ2-7; 9 positions match TRBD1. The germline V gene encodes CDR1 MNHEY and CDR2 SVGEGT. This CDR3 has 15 amino acids. Unmatched junction bases numbered 8, after V lost 2 bases and J lost 6 bases.

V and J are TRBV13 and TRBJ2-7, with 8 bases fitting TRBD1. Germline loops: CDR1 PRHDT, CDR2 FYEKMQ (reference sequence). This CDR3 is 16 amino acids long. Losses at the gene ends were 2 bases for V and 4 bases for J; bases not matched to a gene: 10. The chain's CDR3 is CASSLTGGPHTYEQYF. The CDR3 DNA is TGTGCCAGCAGCTTAACAGGGGGACCCCACACTTACGAGCAGTACTTC.

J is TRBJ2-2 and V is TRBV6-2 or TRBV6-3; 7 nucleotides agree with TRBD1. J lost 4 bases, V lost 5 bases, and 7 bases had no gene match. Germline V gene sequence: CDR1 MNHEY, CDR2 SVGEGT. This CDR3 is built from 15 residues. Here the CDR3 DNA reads TGTGCCAGCAGTCCCCGGGACAGCCCCACCGGGGAGCTGTTTTTT. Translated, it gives CASSPRDSPTGELFF.

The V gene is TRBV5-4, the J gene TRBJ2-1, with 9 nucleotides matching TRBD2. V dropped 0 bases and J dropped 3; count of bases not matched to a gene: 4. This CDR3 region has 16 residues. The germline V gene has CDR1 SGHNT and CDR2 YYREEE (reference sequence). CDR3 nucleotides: TGTGCCAGCAGCTTGGCGACTAGCGGCCTCTACAATGAGCAGTTCTTC. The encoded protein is CASSLATSGLYNEQFF.

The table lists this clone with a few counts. The DNA of the CDR3 is TGTGCCAGTAGTGAGAGGGTAAGGTGGCAGCCCCAGCATTTT. Translation: CASSERVRWQPQHF. V usage is TRBV19 and J usage is TRBJ1-5; D call uncertain. Germline loops: CDR1 LNHDA, CDR2 SQIVND (reference sequence). V was shortened by 5 bases and J by 7 bases, with 15 bases between the two germline ends. The CDR3 runs to 14 residues.

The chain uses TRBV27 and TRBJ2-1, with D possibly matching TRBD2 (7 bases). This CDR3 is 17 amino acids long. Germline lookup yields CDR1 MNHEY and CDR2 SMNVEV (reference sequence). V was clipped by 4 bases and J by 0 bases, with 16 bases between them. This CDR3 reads CASSYGSGGPSYNEQFF. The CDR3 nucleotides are TGTGCCAGCAGTTATGGGTCCGGGGGGCCCTCCTACAATGAGCAGTTCTTC.

The CDR3 DNA reads TGTGCCACCAGTGATTTTAGGACAGGGGGGAGGGAGACCCAGTACTTC. Amino acids: CATSDFRTGGRETQYF. The rearrangement uses TRBV24-1 and TRBJ2-5; 10 nucleotides agree with TRBD1. Losses at the gene ends were 1 base for V and 5 bases for J; bases not matched to a gene: 6. In germline, CDR1 is KGHDR, CDR2 SFDVKD. The CDR3 covers 16 residues.

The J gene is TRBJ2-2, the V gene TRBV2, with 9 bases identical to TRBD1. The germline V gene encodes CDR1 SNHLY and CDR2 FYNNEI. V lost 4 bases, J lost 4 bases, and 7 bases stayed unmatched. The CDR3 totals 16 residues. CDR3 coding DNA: TGTGCCAGCAGTGCCGGGACAGGGTCGCCCACCGGGGAGCTGTTTTTT. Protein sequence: CASSAGTGSPTGELFF.

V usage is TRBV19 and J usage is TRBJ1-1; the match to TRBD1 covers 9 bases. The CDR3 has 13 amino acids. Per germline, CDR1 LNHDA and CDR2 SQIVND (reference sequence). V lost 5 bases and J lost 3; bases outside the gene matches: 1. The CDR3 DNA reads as TGTGCCAGTAGTGACAGGGGGGACACTGAAGCTTTCTTT. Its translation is CASSDRGDTEAFF.

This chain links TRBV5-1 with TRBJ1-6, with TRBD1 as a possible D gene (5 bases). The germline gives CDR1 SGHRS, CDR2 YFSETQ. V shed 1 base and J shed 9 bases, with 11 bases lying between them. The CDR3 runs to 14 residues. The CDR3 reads CASSLTGDSSPLHF. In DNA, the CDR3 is TGCGCCAGCAGCTTGACAGGAGATAGTTCACCCCTCCACTTT.

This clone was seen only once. CDR3 DNA sequence: TGTGCCAGCAGCCAGACAGGGTTCAGGACCGGGGAGCTGTTTTTT. Amino acids: CASSQTGFRTGELFF. The chain employs TRBV7-8 and TRBJ2-2, with 7 bases aligning to TRBD1. V gave up 5 bases and J gave up 5 bases; unmatched junction bases: 8. The CDR3 covers 15 residues. Germline CDR1 is SGHVS and CDR2 is FQNEAQ.

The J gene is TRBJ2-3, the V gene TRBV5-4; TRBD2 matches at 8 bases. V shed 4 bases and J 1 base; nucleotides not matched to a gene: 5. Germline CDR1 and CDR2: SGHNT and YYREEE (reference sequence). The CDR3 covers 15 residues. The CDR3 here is CASSRGAGGTDTQYF. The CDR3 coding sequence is TGTGCCAGCAGCAGGGGAGCGGGGGGCACAGATACGCAGTATTTT.

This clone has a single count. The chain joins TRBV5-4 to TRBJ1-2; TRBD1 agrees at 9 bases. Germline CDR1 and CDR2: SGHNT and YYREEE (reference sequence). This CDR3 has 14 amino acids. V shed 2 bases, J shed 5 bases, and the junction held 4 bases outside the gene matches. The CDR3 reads CASSLSGQGYGYTF. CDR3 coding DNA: TGTGCCAGCAGCTTATCGGGACAGGGTTATGGCTACACCTTC.

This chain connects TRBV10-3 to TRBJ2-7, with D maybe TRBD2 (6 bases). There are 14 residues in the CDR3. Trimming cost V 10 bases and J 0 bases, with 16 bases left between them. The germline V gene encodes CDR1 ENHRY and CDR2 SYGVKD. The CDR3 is CATGGGFSSYEQYF. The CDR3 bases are TGTGCCACCGGGGGAGGATTCAGCTCCTACGAGCAGTACTTC.

CDR3 protein: CATSRDREQPQHF. For the CDR3, the DNA is TGTGCCACCAGCAGAGATCGCGAACAGCCCCAGCATTTT. This chain connects TRBV15 to TRBJ1-5; D unclear. Trimming took off 0 bases at V and 7 bases at J, with 7 bases between the two ends. The CDR3 extends over 13 amino acids. CDR1 and CDR2 from the germline V gene are LNHNV and YYDKDF (reference sequence).

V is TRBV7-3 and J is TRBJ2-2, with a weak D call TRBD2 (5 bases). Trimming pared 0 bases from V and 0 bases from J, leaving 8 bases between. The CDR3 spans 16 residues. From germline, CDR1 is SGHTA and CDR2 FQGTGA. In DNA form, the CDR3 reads TGTGCCAGCAGCTTAACGCGGGCAGCGAACACCGGGGAGCTGTTTTTT. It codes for CASSLTRAANTGELFF.

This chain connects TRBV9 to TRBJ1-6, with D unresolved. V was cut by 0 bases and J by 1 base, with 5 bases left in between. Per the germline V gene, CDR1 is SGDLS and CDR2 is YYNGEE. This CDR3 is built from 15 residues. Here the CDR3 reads CASSVAPSYNSPLHF. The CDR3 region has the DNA TGTGCCAGCAGCGTAGCCCCTTCCTATAATTCACCCCTCCACTTT.

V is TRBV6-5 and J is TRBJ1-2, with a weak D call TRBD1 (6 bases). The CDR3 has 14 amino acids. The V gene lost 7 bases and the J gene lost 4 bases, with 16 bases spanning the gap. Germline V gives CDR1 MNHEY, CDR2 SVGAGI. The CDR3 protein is CASTSPGTLYGYTF. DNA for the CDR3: TGTGCCAGCACCTCACCAGGGACACTCTATGGCTACACCTTC.